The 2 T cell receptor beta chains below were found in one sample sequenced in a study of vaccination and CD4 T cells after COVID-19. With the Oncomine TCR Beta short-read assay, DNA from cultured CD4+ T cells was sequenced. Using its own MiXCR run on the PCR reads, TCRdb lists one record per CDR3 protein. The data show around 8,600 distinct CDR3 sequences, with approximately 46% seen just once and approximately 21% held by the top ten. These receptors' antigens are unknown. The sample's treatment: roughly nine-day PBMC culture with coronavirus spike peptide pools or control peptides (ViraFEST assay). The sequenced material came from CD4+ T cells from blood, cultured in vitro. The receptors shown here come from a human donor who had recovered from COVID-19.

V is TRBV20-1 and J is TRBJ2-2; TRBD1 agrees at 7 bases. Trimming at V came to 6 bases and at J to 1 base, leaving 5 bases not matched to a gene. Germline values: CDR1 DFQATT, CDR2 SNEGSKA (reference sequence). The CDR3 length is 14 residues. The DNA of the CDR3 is TGCAGTGCCGAGGACAGGCGGAACACCGGGGAGCTGTTTTTT. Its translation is CSAEDRRNTGELFF.

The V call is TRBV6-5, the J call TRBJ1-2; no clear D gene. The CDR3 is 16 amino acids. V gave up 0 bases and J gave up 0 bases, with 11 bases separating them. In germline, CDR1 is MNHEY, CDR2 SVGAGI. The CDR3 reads CASSYSLNLANYGYTF. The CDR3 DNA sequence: TGTGCCAGCAGTTACTCGTTGAATTTAGCTAACTATGGCTACACCTTC.